The sequence of this T cell receptor (beta chain) was determined in a study of T cell responses to AZD1222 COVID-19 vaccine. Study overall: Doses given second, at about 4 or about 12 weeks, were pooled.

V gave up 4 bases and J gave up 2 bases; unmatched junction bases: 10. CDR3 length: 17 residues. Germline-derived CDR1 and CDR2 are LNHDA and SQIVND (reference sequence). As concerns this clone: Its antigen is currently unknown.

Study outcomes and limitations: Dominant at 160-218 and 743-854, vaccine-associated CD4 TCRs also spanned spike. Just five to seven people given AZD1222 tested seropositive at baseline.

This table comes from immunoSEQ multiplex PCR, and its TCRdb copy is limited to in-frame clones, with some not included. The data show about 120,000 clones, around 89% seen once. The chain recombines TRBV19 with TRBJ1-1, with 10 bases matching TRBD1. The source material was peripheral blood, sampled on day 0 of AZD1222 vaccination. This sequence was found in an adult in good health. The CDR3 DNA sequence: TGTGCCAGTAGTAACATCCGGGACAGGGGACCTAACACTGAAGCTTTCTTT. Protein product: CASSNIRDRGPNTEAFF.